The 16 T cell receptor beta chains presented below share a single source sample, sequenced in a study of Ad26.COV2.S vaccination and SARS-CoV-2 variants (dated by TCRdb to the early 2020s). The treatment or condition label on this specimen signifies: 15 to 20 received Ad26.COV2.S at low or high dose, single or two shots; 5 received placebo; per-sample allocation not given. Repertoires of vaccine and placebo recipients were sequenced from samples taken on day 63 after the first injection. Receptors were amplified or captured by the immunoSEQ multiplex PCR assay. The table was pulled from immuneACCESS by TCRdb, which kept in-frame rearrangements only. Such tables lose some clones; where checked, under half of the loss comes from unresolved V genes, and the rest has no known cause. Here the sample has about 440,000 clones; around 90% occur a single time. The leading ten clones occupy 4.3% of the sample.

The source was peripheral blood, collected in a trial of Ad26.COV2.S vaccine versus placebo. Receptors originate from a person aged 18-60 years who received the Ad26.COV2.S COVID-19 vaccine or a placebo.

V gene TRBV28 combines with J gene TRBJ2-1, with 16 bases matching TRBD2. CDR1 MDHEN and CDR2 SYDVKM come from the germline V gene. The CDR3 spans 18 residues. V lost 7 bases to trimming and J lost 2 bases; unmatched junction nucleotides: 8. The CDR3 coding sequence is TGTGCCAGCAATCCGGGACTAGCGGGAGGGCCGGCCTACAATGAGCAGTTCTTC. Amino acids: CASNPGLAGGPAYNEQFF.

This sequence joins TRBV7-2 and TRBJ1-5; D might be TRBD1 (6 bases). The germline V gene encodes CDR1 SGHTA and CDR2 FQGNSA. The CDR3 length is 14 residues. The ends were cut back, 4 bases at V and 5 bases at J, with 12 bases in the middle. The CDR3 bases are TGTGCCAGCAGCTCCGGTAACAGGGATCAGCCCCAGCATTTT. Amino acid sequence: CASSSGNRDQPQHF.

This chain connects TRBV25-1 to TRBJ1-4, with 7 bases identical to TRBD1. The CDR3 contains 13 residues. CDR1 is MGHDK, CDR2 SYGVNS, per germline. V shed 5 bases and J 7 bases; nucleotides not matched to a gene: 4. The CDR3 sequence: CASSRDSLEKLFF. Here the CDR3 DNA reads TGTGCCAGCAGTAGGGACAGCCTTGAAAAACTGTTTTTT. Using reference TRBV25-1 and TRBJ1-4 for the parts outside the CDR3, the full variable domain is EADIYQTPRYLVIGTGKKITLECSQTMGHDKMYWYQQDPGMELHLIHYSYGVNSTEKGDLSSESTVSRIRTEHFPLTLESARPSHTSQYLCASSRDSLEKLFFGSGTQLSVL.

CDR3 nucleotides: TGTGCCAGCAGGGTGGACAGGTACAATGAGCAGTTCTTC. It is translated as CASRVDRYNEQFF. The chain employs TRBV28 and TRBJ2-1; TRBD1 aligns across 7 bases. V lost 6 bases to trimming and J lost 4 bases; unmatched junction nucleotides: 3. From germline, CDR1 is MDHEN and CDR2 SYDVKM. The CDR3 has 13 amino acids.

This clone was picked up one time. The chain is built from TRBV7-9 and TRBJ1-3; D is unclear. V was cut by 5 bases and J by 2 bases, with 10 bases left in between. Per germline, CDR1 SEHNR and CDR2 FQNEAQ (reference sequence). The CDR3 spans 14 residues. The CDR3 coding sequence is TGTGCCAGCAGCCAGATCGGCGCTGGAAACACCATATATTTT. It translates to CASSQIGAGNTIYF.

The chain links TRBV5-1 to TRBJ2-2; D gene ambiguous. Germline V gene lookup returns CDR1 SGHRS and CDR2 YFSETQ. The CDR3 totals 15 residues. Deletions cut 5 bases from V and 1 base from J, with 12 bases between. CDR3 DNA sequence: TGCGCCAGCAGAATAGGAGCCCTGAACACCGGGGAGCTGTTTTTT. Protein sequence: CASRIGALNTGELFF.

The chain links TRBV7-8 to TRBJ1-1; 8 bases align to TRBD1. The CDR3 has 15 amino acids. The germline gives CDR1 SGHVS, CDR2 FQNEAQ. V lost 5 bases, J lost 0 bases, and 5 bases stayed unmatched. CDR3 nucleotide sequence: TGTGCCAGCAGCCAGGGACAGGCTCTGAACACTGAAGCTTTCTTT. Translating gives CASSQGQALNTEAFF.

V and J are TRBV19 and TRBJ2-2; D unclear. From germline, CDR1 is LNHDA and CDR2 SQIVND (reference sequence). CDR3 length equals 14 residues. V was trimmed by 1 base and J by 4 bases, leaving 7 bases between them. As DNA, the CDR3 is TGTGCCAGTAGTATAGTCCCCTCCACCGGGGAGCTGTTTTTT. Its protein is CASSIVPSTGELFF.

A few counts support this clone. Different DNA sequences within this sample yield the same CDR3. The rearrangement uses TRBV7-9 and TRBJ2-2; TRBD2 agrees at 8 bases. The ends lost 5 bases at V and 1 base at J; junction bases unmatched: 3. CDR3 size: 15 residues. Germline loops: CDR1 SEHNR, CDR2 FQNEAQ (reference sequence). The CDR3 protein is CASSPRGGNTGELFF. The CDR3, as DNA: TGTGCCAGCAGCCCCCGGGGGGGGAACACCGGGGAGCTGTTTTTT.

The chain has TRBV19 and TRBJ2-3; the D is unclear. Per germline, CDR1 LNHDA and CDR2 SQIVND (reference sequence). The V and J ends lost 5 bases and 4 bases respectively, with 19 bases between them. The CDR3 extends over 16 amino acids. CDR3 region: CASSGSVEWRPDTQYF. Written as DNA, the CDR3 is TGTGCCAGTAGTGGCAGCGTGGAATGGCGTCCAGATACGCAGTATTTT.

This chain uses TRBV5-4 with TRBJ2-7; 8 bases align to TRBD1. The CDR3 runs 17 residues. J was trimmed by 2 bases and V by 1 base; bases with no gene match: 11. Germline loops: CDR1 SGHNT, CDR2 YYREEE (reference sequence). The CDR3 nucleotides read TGTGCCAGCAGCTTGCGAGATAGAGGACAGGGCGCCTACGAGCAGTACTTC. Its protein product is CASSLRDRGQGAYEQYF.

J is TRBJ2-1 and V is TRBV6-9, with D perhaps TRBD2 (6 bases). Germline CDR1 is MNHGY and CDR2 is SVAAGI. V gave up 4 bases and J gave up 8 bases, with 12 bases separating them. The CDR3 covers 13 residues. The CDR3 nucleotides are TGTGCCAGCAGTTTAAGACCGGGGGATGAGCAGTTCTTC. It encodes CASSLRPGDEQFF.

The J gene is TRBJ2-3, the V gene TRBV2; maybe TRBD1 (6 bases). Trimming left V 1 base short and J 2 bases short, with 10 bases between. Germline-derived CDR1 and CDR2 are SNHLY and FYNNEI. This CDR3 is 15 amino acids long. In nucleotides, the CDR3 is TGTGCCAGCAGTGAAGAGGGACACCCCACAGATACGCAGTATTTT. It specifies CASSEEGHPTDTQYF.

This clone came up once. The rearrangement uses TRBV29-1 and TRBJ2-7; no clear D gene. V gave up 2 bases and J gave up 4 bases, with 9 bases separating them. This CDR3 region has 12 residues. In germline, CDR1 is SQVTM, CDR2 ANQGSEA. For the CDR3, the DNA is TGCAGCGTTGAACTCTCCGGATACGAGCAGTACTTC. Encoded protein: CSVELSGYEQYF.

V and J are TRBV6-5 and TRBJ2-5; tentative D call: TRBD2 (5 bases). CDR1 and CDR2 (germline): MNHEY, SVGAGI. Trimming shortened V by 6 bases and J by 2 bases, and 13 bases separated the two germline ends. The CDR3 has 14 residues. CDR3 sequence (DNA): TGTGCCAGCAGGCCGGGGTCGTTACAAGAGACCCAGTACTTC. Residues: CASRPGSLQETQYF.

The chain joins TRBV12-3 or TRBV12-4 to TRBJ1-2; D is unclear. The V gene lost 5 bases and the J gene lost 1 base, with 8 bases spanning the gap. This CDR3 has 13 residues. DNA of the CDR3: TGTGCCAGCAGTACTTCACGTAACTATGGCTACACCTTC. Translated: CASSTSRNYGYTF.